These T cell receptor beta chains were read from a single sample in a study of T cell responses to AZD1222 COVID-19 vaccine. The table came from immunoSEQ multiplex PCR; TCRdb's copy has only in-frame clones and leaves some out. Of roughly 150,000 clones listed, roughly 88% are singletons. The source was peripheral blood, collected 28 days after the second AZD1222 dose. These receptors were collected from an adult who received the AZD1222 COVID-19 vaccine. Both conserved end residues are part of each CDR3.

j_call v_call cdr3_aa
TRBJ2-7 TRBV6-5 CASSPQGATYEQYF
TRBJ1-5 TRBV30 CAWRTQGSNQPQHF
TRBJ1-6 TRBV7-8 CASLVRGFNSPLHF
TRBJ1-1 TRBV27 CASSLSPGMNTEAFF
TRBJ2-7 TRBV11-1 CASSLIRAYEQYF
TRBJ2-3 TRBV1 CTSSQQEADTQYF
TRBJ1-2 TRBV6-5 CASSSKGTVGGYGYTF
TRBJ1-4 TRBV25-1 CASSELGSNEKLFF
TRBJ1-1 TRBV18 CASSPGQGAYTEAFF
TRBJ1-3 TRBV7-9 CASSSTGANTIYF
TRBJ2-3 TRBV7-2 CASTATGGRITQYF
TRBJ1-2 TRBV13 CASSRASTGKMRAYGYTF
TRBJ2-2 TRBV6-2/TRBV6-3 CASSIPGGFGELFF
TRBJ1-5 TRBV2 CATGTNIQPQHF
TRBJ1-2 TRBV24-1 CATSDSRQAIYGYTF
TRBJ2-7 TRBV5-1 CASSLDTSGSYEQYF
TRBJ2-5 TRBV5-4 CASIPQGGQETQYF
TRBJ1-4 TRBV7-9 CASTGTGGRNEKLFF
TRBJ1-1 TRBV19 CASSPPGTANTEAFF
TRBJ1-1 TRBV20-1 CSALRAEAFF
TRBJ1-4 TRBV28 CASSHTVETNEKLFF
TRBJ1-5 TRBV19 CASSFQTGGYGQPQHF
TRBJ1-5 TRBV19 CASRRPGQGEPQHF